This T cell receptor (beta chain) was sequenced in a study of identical twins. Study conclusions and caveats: In drawing conclusions, the study used cross-sectional statistical analysis and did not follow the same donors.

TCRdb analysed the 5' RACE reads with MiXCR anew, one entry per CDR3 protein. The table records roughly 690,000 distinct CDR3 sequences, around 6% of them present only once. The CDR3 runs to 17 residues. Trimming removed 0 bases from V and 2 bases from J; junction bases left unmatched: 5. The germline CDR1 and CDR2 sequences are MNHEY and SVGAGI. This clonotype was detected a few times. As yet, its antigen is unknown. J is TRBJ2-1 and V is TRBV6-5, with TRBD1 identical over 9 bases. Sequenced material: naive T cells sorted from blood. The source is a man aged 18 to 30 in good health. The CDR3 protein is CASSYSTGTGPYNEQFF. CDR3 coding DNA: TGTGCCAGCAGTTACTCCACCGGGACAGGGCCCTACAATGAGCAGTTCTTC.